A single sample is the source of the 21 T cell receptor beta chains below, sequenced in a study of shared clonotypes between healthy human individuals. The repertoire was sequenced with immunoSEQ multiplex PCR; TCRdb's copy has only in-frame clones and lacks some. The sample holds over a million clones, roughly 96% seen once. Sample: naive CD4+ T cells sorted from blood. Subset: CD45RA+ positively selected. These receptors were taken from a man aged 25 to 45 in good health.

J is TRBJ1-4 and V is TRBV21-1. TRBV21-1 is deemed a pseudogene. The CDR3 loop spans 13 amino acids. The DNA of the CDR3 is TGTGCCAGCAGCAACGACCTCGCCGAAAAACTGTTTTTT. Residues: CASSNDLAEKLFF.

About this clone: Other DNA sequences of this sample code for an identical CDR3. The rearrangement links TRBV5-4 to TRBJ2-3; D not resolved. The CDR3 consists of 13 residues. V shed 4 bases and J shed 0 bases, with 6 bases lying between them. Germline V gene data show CDR1 as SGHNT and CDR2 as YYREEE (reference sequence). In DNA, the CDR3 is TGTGCCAGCAGCACGACTAGCACAGATACGCAGTATTTT. Translating gives CASSTTSTDTQYF.

This CDR3 is CASSLDAGLAGSTDTQYF. The CDR3 region has the DNA TGTGCCAGCAGCTTAGACGCCGGACTAGCGGGATCCACAGATACGCAGTATTTT. The gene calls are TRBV11-3 and TRBJ2-3; 12 bases map to TRBD2. The CDR3 spans 18 residues. J was trimmed by 2 bases and V by 0 bases; bases with no gene match: 6. Germline V gene sequence: CDR1 SGHNT, CDR2 YENEEA. The whole variable domain, remainder taken from reference TRBV11-3 and TRBJ2-3, is EAGVVQSPRYKIIEKKQPVAFWCNPISGHNTLYWYLQNLGQGPELLIRYENEEAVDDSQLPKDRFSAERLKGVDSTLKIQPAELGDSAVYLCASSLDAGLAGSTDTQYFGPGTRLTVL.

This chain connects TRBV28 to TRBJ1-5; D unresolved. From germline, CDR1 is MDHEN and CDR2 SYDVKM. The CDR3 has 15 amino acids. Deletions cut 6 bases from V and 0 bases from J, with 12 bases between. CDR3 bases: TGTGCCAGCAGCCCCGGGGAACTTAGCAATCAGCCCCAGCATTTT. This encodes CASSPGELSNQPQHF.

The chain recombines TRBV9 with TRBJ2-5; weak D call: TRBD2 (5 bases). CDR1 and CDR2 (germline): SGDLS, YYNGEE. Trimming took off 3 bases at V and 6 bases at J, with 12 bases between the two ends. This CDR3 spans 13 amino acids. The CDR3 nucleotides are TGTGCCAGCAGCGGACGGACTGCACAGACCCAGTACTTC. Its translation: CASSGRTAQTQYF.

The chain carries TRBV5-1 and TRBJ2-3, with TRBD2 identical over 7 bases. This CDR3 has 17 residues. Losses at the gene ends were 4 bases for V and 0 bases for J; bases not matched to a gene: 11. Germline CDR1 and CDR2: SGHRS and YFSETQ. CDR3 in DNA: TGCGCCAGCAGCACACCTCGAGCGGGAACTAGCACAGATACGCAGTATTTT. Its translation: CASSTPRAGTSTDTQYF.

This chain links TRBV4-1 with TRBJ1-2, with TRBD1 as a possible D gene (5 bases). Germline V gene sequence: CDR1 MGHRA, CDR2 YSYEKL. The ends were cut back, 5 bases at V and 4 bases at J, with 26 bases in the middle. The CDR3 has 18 residues. CDR3 DNA: TGCGCCAGCAGCAAAAATTTAGGGACCTCGTGGGACTCCTATGGCTACACCTTC. Its translation: CASSKNLGTSWDSYGYTF.

CDR3 coding DNA: TGTGCCAGCAGACCGGGACAGACAAAAAACATTCAGTACTTC. Protein product: CASRPGQTKNIQYF. The chain couples TRBV28 to TRBJ2-4; 7 positions match TRBD1. Germline-derived CDR1 and CDR2 are MDHEN and SYDVKM. This CDR3 is 14 amino acids long. V trimming: 6 bases; J trimming: 4 bases; junction bases outside the gene matches: 6.

This chain joins TRBV18 and TRBJ2-5; 7 nucleotides line up with TRBD1. The V segment lost 5 bases and the J segment 3 bases; nucleotides outside the gene matches: 6. In germline, CDR1 is KGHSH, CDR2 LQKENI. The CDR3 consists of 14 residues. The DNA for the CDR3 is TGTGCCAGCTCAATCCGGGACAGTAAAGAGACCCAGTACTTC. This gives the protein CASSIRDSKETQYF.

This sequence joins TRBV6-4 and TRBJ2-1; 11 bases agree with TRBD2. V shed 3 bases and J 9 bases; nucleotides not matched to a gene: 4. The germline V gene encodes CDR1 MRHNA and CDR2 SNTAGT. The CDR3 runs to 14 residues. The CDR3 protein is CASSDLAGGVEQFF. The CDR3 DNA follows: TGTGCCAGCAGTGATCTAGCGGGAGGCGTTGAGCAGTTCTTC.

J is TRBJ2-7 and V is TRBV5-5, with 9 positions matching TRBD2. The CDR3 runs to 20 residues. Looked up from germline, CDR1 is SGHKS and CDR2 is YYEKEE (reference sequence). With 4 bases clipped from V and 2 bases from J, the junction kept 22 bases outside the gene matches. The CDR3, as DNA: TGTGCCAGCAGCCCAACTCCCAGGGTGATTGTTAGCGGGAGTACCTACGAGCAGTACTTC. This codes for CASSPTPRVIVSGSTYEQYF.

V gene TRBV10-3 combines with J gene TRBJ2-2; TRBD1 matches 10 bases. V trimming: 6 bases; J trimming: 8 bases; junction bases outside the gene matches: 12. CDR1 is ENHRY and CDR2 is SYGVKD in the germline V gene. The CDR3 totals 16 residues. Written as DNA, the CDR3 is TGTGCCATCAGAACCTCCGGGACAGGGGAGGGAGGGGAGCTGTTTTTT. Its translation is CAIRTSGTGEGGELFF.

In this sample, this clone turned up once. The J gene is TRBJ2-1, the V gene TRBV28; no firm D call. The CDR3 has 14 amino acids. Germline V gives CDR1 MDHEN, CDR2 SYDVKM. Trimming pared 6 bases from V and 8 bases from J, leaving 17 bases between. The CDR3 DNA follows: TGTGCCAGCAGACTTCGGGCCCGTAGGGATGAGCAGTTCTTC. The encoded protein is CASRLRARRDEQFF.

For this clone: The same CDR3 arises from other DNA sequences in this sample as well. The CDR3 protein is CASSPGTGVNGYTF. The CDR3 DNA follows: TGTGCCAGCTCACCGGGAACGGGCGTAAATGGCTACACCTTC. The chain joins TRBV18 to TRBJ1-2; D is undetermined. The V gene's germline CDR1 is KGHSH and CDR2 LQKENI. Deletions cut 3 bases from V and 6 bases from J, with 14 bases between. The CDR3 is 14 residues long.

The rearrangement joins TRBV9 to TRBJ2-3; TRBD1 matches at 8 bases. The junction had 8 bases not matched to a gene; V was cut back by 3 bases and J by 2 bases. The V gene's germline CDR1 is SGDLS and CDR2 YYNGEE. The CDR3 is 16 residues long. The CDR3: CASSARDRSPTDTQYF. The CDR3, as DNA: TGTGCCAGCAGCGCCCGGGACAGGAGTCCCACAGATACGCAGTATTTT.

The chain couples TRBV5-4 to TRBJ1-4; 7 nucleotides line up with TRBD1. The CDR3 consists of 15 residues. The ends lost 3 bases at V and 6 bases at J; junction bases unmatched: 8. CDR1 and CDR2 from the germline V gene are SGHNT and YYREEE (reference sequence). CDR3 DNA: TGTGCCAGCAGCTCGCAACAGGGGACCCATGAAAAACTGTTTTTT. Protein product: CASSSQQGTHEKLFF. Based on the CDR3 plus reference TRBV5-4 and TRBJ1-4, the full variable domain is ETGVTQSPTHLIKTRGQQVTLRCSSQSGHNTVSWYQQALGQGPQFIFQYYREEENGRGNFPPRFSGLQFPNYSSELNVNALELDDSALYLCASSSQQGTHEKLFFGSGTQLSVL.

V gene TRBV5-4 combines with J gene TRBJ2-3, with D tentatively TRBD1 or TRBD2 (5 bases each). Trimming pared 1 base from V and 3 bases from J, leaving 21 bases between. This CDR3 comprises 18 residues. Germline CDR1 and CDR2: SGHNT and YYREEE (reference sequence). The CDR3 is CASSLLVNWGSLTDTQYF. DNA for the CDR3: TGTGCCAGCAGCTTGTTAGTTAACTGGGGGAGCTTGACAGATACGCAGTATTTT.

This rearrangement joins TRBV7-2 to TRBJ2-1, with 10 positions matching TRBD2. The J segment lost 9 bases and the V segment lost 4 bases, leaving 12 bases of the junction unmatched. Germline CDR1 reads SGHTA; CDR2 reads FQGNSA. CDR3 length: 16 residues. DNA for the CDR3: TGTGCCAGCAGCTCCGCCGGGCTAGCGGGAGAGGGTGAGCAGTTCTTC. This sequence encodes CASSSAGLAGEGEQFF.

CDR3 in DNA: TGTGCCAGCAGCTTAATAGTACAGGGACACACAGATACGCAGTATTTT. As protein: CASSLIVQGHTDTQYF. The chain has TRBV7-9 and TRBJ2-3; D is perhaps TRBD1 (6 bases). Germline loops: CDR1 SEHNR, CDR2 FQNEAQ (reference sequence). The CDR3 contains 16 residues. The V gene lost 2 bases and the J gene lost 2 bases, with 14 bases spanning the gap.

The chain carries TRBV7-9 and TRBJ2-7, with 14 bases identical to TRBD2. Germline CDR1 SEHNR, CDR2 FQNEAQ (reference sequence). Trimming cost V 4 bases and J 0 bases; bases outside gene matches: 2. This CDR3 is built from 16 residues. This chain's CDR3 is CASSWTSGGSSYEQYF. CDR3 DNA: TGTGCCAGCAGCTGGACTAGCGGGGGGAGCTCCTACGAGCAGTACTTC.

This chain joins TRBV28 and TRBJ2-2; the D gene is possibly TRBD2 (5 bases). The CDR3 totals 13 residues. Trimming left V 7 bases short and J 5 bases short, with 11 bases between. In germline, CDR1 is MDHEN, CDR2 SYDVKM. CDR3 region: CASMERSTGELFF. Written as DNA, the CDR3 is TGTGCCAGCATGGAGCGGTCGACCGGGGAGCTGTTTTTT.